The 3 T cell receptor beta chains listed next were all sequenced from one sample in a study of control samples from healthy donors and cancer patients. Produced via immunoSEQ multiplex PCR; TCRdb's table is partial and in-frame only. The sample consists of approximately 150,000 clones, 80% to 95% of them appearing once. Sequenced: blood. The receptors originated from a woman between 25 and 40 years old in good health.

The V call is TRBV4-1, the J call TRBJ2-5, with TRBD2 matching over 16 bases. With 6 bases clipped from V and 5 bases from J, the junction kept 15 bases outside the gene matches. The CDR3 covers 19 residues. Germline CDR1 is MGHRA and CDR2 is YSYEKL. CDR3: CASRRAKGTSGRAGETQYF. The CDR3 bases are TGCGCCAGCAGGAGAGCTAAAGGGACTAGCGGGAGGGCCGGGGAGACCCAGTACTTC.

This clone was detected once. V usage is TRBV7-9 and J usage is TRBJ2-3, with D perhaps matching TRBD1 or TRBD2 (5 bases each). The CDR3 is 17 residues long. Trimming pared 3 bases from V and 1 base from J, leaving 17 bases between. Germline V CDR1 and CDR2: SEHNR, FQNEAQ (reference sequence). The CDR3 DNA reads as TGTGCCAGCAGCTTCCCGGCAGGGAGAGTGGGCACAGATACGCAGTATTTT. Translation: CASSFPAGRVGTDTQYF.

The chain joins TRBV2 to TRBJ1-6, with a weak D call TRBD1 (5 bases). Germline CDR1 SNHLY, CDR2 FYNNEI. The CDR3 length is 19 residues. The V end lost 7 bases, the J end lost 0 bases, and 22 bases lay between the germline ends. CDR3 sequence reads: CASTLGTLTTRSYNSPLHF. The DNA of the CDR3 is TGTGCCAGCACCCTAGGGACCCTCACGACTCGCTCCTATAATTCACCCCTCCACTTT.